Here is one T cell receptor (beta chain) with its context. Its specificity is unknown. These data are taken from a study of blood T cells in healthy people across ages. Study-wide results and caveats: Naive CD4+ cells and diversity were both higher in long-lived donors than in aged donors.

A sample-barcoded 5' primer and a J-beta primer mix were used in a second PCR of roughly 6 to 12 cycles. TCRdb re-called the 5' RACE reads with MiXCR, one entry per CDR3 protein. Of around 620,000 distinct CDR3 sequences in the sample, 25% to 30% were seen once. There were at least 5.5 micrograms of total RNA extracted from every sample. The CDR3 sequence is 15 residues long. J lost 1 base, V lost 6 bases, and 7 bases had no gene match. In germline, CDR1 is SGHAT, CDR2 FQNNGV. The sequencing input was blood. The TCR was taken from a woman aged 70 to 79 in good health. V is TRBV11-2 and J is TRBJ2-5; 8 bases agree with TRBD2. In DNA form, the CDR3 reads TGTGCCAGCAGATATCGCGGGGGGCCCCAAGAGACCCAGTACTTC. This encodes CASRYRGGPQETQYF.